The rows below give T cell receptor beta chains drawn from one sample of a study of blood T cells in healthy people across ages. TCRdb used MiXCR to reprocess the 5' RACE reads, holding one entry per CDR3 protein. The table has approximately 800,000 distinct CDR3 sequences, 35% to 40% seen once. Sequenced: blood. The receptors here all came from a man younger than 35 in good health. The CDR3 runs from the conserved cysteine through the conserved F or W. The D gene is left open where the match is weak. The size field is filled for only some rows; it gives once, few, many or a size class.

few	NA	TRBV29-1	TRBJ2-1	TGCAGCGTTGAAGATGAGCGCGAGCGGAGCTCCTACAATGAGCAGTTCTTC	CSVEDERERSSYNEQFF
NA	TRBD1	TRBV6-6	TRBJ2-1	TGTGCCAGCAGTTACCCGGGACAGGGGTCCTACAATGAGCAGTTCTTC	CASSYPGQGSYNEQFF
NA	NA	TRBV27	TRBJ2-5	TGTGCCACTGACGGATTAGGCCGGACCCAGTACTTC	CATDGLGRTQYF
few	TRBD1	TRBV29-1	TRBJ2-5	TGCAGCGTCGACGGGACAGGGGGTATTATTCCGTACTTC	CSVDGTGGIIPYF
NA	TRBD2	TRBV6-2/TRBV6-3	TRBJ2-1	TGTGCCAGCAGATACCTAGCGGGGGGCCTCTATGGTGAGCAGTTCTTC	CASRYLAGGLYGEQFF
NA	NA	TRBV7-3	TRBJ2-3	TGTGCCAGCAGCTTATGGCCTCAGAGTAGCACAGATACGCAGTATTTT	CASSLWPQSSTDTQYF
few	TRBD1	TRBV5-5	TRBJ1-4	TGTGCCAGCAGCCTTACAGGGGCCATTAATGAAAAACTGTTTTTT	CASSLTGAINEKLFF
NA	NA	TRBV12-3/TRBV12-4	TRBJ2-5	TGTGCCAGCAGTTTACGTCAGGGGACGTACTTC	CASSLRQGTYF
NA	NA	TRBV4-3	TRBJ1-5	TGCGCCAGCAGCCACGCGATGGGGGACGATCAGCCCCAGCATTTT	CASSHAMGDDQPQHF
few	NA	TRBV3-1	TRBJ2-1	TGTGCCAGCAGCCAAGACAGGGATCTTGAGCAGTTCTTC	CASSQDRDLEQFF
many	NA	TRBV12-3/TRBV12-4	TRBJ2-3	TGTGCCAGCAGTTTAAACAGGCCCCCTGATACGCAGTATTTT	CASSLNRPPDTQYF
NA	TRBD1	TRBV6-5	TRBJ1-1	TGTGCCAGCAGTTACAATCTACTAACAGGGACAGGTTTCACTGAAGCTTTCTTT	CASSYNLLTGTGFTEAFF
few	NA	TRBV12-3/TRBV12-4	TRBJ1-2	TGTGCCAGCAGCAAACCTGCTGGGGGCAGGGGCTACACCTTC	CASSKPAGGRGYTF
few	NA	TRBV4-3	TRBJ1-4	TGCGCCAGCAGCCAAGTGTGGGCGACGGTAACTAATGAAAAACTGTTTTTT	CASSQVWATVTNEKLFF
NA	NA	TRBV7-2	TRBJ2-3	TGTGCCAGCAGCCGGATGCGATCGCGGACAGATACGCAGTATTTT	CASSRMRSRTDTQYF
NA	TRBD1	TRBV4-1	TRBJ1-1	TGCGCCAGCAGCCACCGGGACAGGGACCCTGAAGCTTTCTTT	CASSHRDRDPEAFF
NA	NA	TRBV9	TRBJ2-5	TGTGCCAGCAGCCACAATGACCAAGGGACCCAGTACTTC	CASSHNDQGTQYF
many	NA	TRBV29-1	TRBJ2-5	TGCAGCGTTGAAGGGGTGCAAGAGACCCAGTACTTC	CSVEGVQETQYF
NA	NA	TRBV5-6	TRBJ2-2	TGTGCCAGCAGCCGATGGGGGGCGGACGGGGAGCTGTTTTTT	CASSRWGADGELFF
NA	TRBD2	TRBV4-2	TRBJ2-1	TGTGCCAGCATCCCTTCGACTAGCGGGGTGGGGTTCTTC	CASIPSTSGVGFF